The rows below give T cell receptor beta chains drawn from one sample of a study of beta chain features in type 1 diabetes. Profiled with immunoSEQ multiplex PCR; TCRdb holds only in-frame clones, not every one. The sample lists around 600,000 clones, around an eighth occurring once. The sample comprised naive CD4+ T cells from blood. The origin of the receptors is a young man with type 1 diabetes. CDR3s include the opening cysteine and the closing phenylalanine or tryptophan.

J gene | CDR3 length | V gene | CDR3 protein
TRBJ2-7 | 14 | TRBV6-6 | CASSYSRGSYEQYF
TRBJ1-2 | 13 | TRBV18 | CASSSSIPGGYTF
TRBJ1-5 | 15 | TRBV2 | CASSGDRGFNQPQHF
TRBJ1-1 | 15 | TRBV9 | CASSRRREGWTEAFF
TRBJ2-3 | 17 | TRBV5-1 | CASSLEASGGPTDTQYF
TRBJ2-7 | 17 | TRBV18 | CASSPMVVGTATYEQYF
TRBJ1-4 | 17 | TRBV27 | CASSPVSFGPTNEKLFF
TRBJ1-4 | 16 | TRBV6-5 | CASSYSGQNYREKLFF
TRBJ2-7 | 15 | TRBV19 | CASSTGRLSSYEQYF
TRBJ1-2 | 13 | TRBV25-1 | CASSFTRYYGYTF
TRBJ2-5 | 12 | TRBV19 | CASSKGGETQYF
TRBJ2-1 | 15 | TRBV5-1 | CASSFAGQRFNEQFF
TRBJ2-3 | 15 | TRBV6-5 | CASSRGRPSTDTQYF
TRBJ2-3 | 14 | TRBV10-3 | CAISESSGTDTQYF
TRBJ2-1 | 16 | TRBV23-1 | CASSQSVQETYNEQFF
TRBJ1-6 | 16 | TRBV28 | CASSHRDRGIDSPLHF
TRBJ2-3 | 13 | TRBV30 | CASRDRGTDTQYF
TRBJ1-2 | 12 | TRBV28 | CASSLTVYGYTF
TRBJ2-2 | 18 | TRBV4-3 | CASSQGVYSASNTGELFF
TRBJ1-1 | 15 | TRBV10-3 | CAIRLTGGVVSEAFF
TRBJ2-7 | 17 | TRBV7-2 | CASSLASGLGDSREQYF
TRBJ2-3 | 13 | TRBV7-2 | CASSSVVAFTQYF
TRBJ2-1 | 15 | TRBV15 | CATSRDLAGDHEQFF
TRBJ2-3 | 15 | TRBV19 | CASSIGTDYTDTQYF
TRBJ1-2 | 12 | TRBV29-1 | CSGGGGMYGYTF
TRBJ1-4 | 12 | TRBV28 | CASNSGGSLSFF
TRBJ1-5 | 12 | TRBV7-2 | CASRISNQPQHF
TRBJ1-2 | 13 | TRBV7-9 | CASSLVGLEHYTF
TRBJ1-1 | 15 | TRBV7-9 | CASSRGQGANTEAFF
TRBJ2-7 | 14 | TRBV7-8 | CASSTGTSANEQYF
TRBJ2-1 | 15 | TRBV30 | CAWRGLAVNYNEQFF
TRBJ2-4 | 15 | TRBV18 | CASSPRNIAKNIQYF
TRBJ2-1 | 14 | TRBV2 | CASGMGGSYNEQFF
TRBJ2-7 | 17 | TRBV4-2 | CASSQEGSGWSSYEQYF
TRBJ2-7 | 10 | TRBV20-1 | CSALSYEQYF
TRBJ1-6 | 16 | TRBV2 | CASSDQTGGNNSPLHF
TRBJ2-3 | 15 | TRBV7-2 | CASSLDGVGTDTQYF
TRBJ2-6 | 17 | TRBV4-3 | CASSTHGVSSGANVLTF
TRBJ2-6 | 15 | TRBV6-6 | CASRNRVSGANVLTF
TRBJ2-3 | 15 | TRBV29-1 | CSVEGGTNSTDTQYF
TRBJ2-3 | 15 | TRBV4-3 | CASSHLGDRGGTQYF
TRBJ2-1 | 12 | TRBV29-1 | CSGGGGAGEQFF
TRBJ2-7 | 13 | TRBV7-2 | CASSRSDSYEQYF
TRBJ1-3 | 14 | TRBV29-1 | CSGETGGPGNTIYF
TRBJ1-4 | 13 | TRBV19 | CASRRERNEKLFF
TRBJ2-1 | 16 | TRBV19 | CASRTGTGSSYNEQFF
TRBJ2-7 | 13 | TRBV10-3 | CAIRDSGLYEQYF
TRBJ2-5 | 18 | TRBV28 | CASSLSFTGQAYRETQYF